This TCR beta chain was identified during a study of T cell clones after liver transplantation. Overall study context: Liver transplant recipients had immunosuppression withdrawal attempted within 2 years. Three of the eight recipients were HCV-positive; the rest had non-autoimmune, non-viral transplant indications. Points from the study as a whole: A larger donor-reactive than third-party decline suggested partial antigen-specific deletion.

The assay was immunoSEQ multiplex PCR, and TCRdb's table has in-frame clones only and misses some. The repertoire consists of about 100,000 clones, with more than 75% occurring once and the leading ten covering approximately 0.99%. About this clone itself: What it recognizes is unknown.

The sample in question was CD4+ T cells from blood, obtained before liver transplant. The receptor was isolated from a human donor who received a liver transplant.

This chain's CDR3 is CASSLARSGARRETGELFF. The CDR3 nucleotides are TGTGCCAGCAGCTTAGCGCGGTCTGGCGCACGACGCGAGACCGGGGAGCTGTTTTTT. The chain carries TRBV7-2 and TRBJ2-2; no firm D call. The CDR3 sequence is 19 residues long. The germline V gene has CDR1 SGHTA and CDR2 FQGNSA. With 0 bases removed from V and 5 bases from J, the gap between germline ends came to 22 bases.